These 30 T cell receptor beta chains share one sample of origin, sequenced in a study of CD8 T cell repertoires and HIV-1 epitope variants. Sequenced by immunoSEQ multiplex PCR; TCRdb stores in-frame clones only, minus some. There are under 100,000 clones in the sample; just under 75% occur only once, and around a quarter lies in the top ten. The sample consisted of uncultured baseline CD8+ T cells from peripheral blood mononuclear cells (PBMCs). The receptors were gathered from a male donor with HIV.

This chain joins TRBV5-5 and TRBJ2-7; the match to TRBD2 covers 11 bases. This CDR3 region has 15 residues. Germline CDR1 and CDR2: SGHKS and YYEKEE (reference sequence). V gave up 1 base and J gave up 2 bases; unmatched junction bases: 2. The CDR3 protein is CASSLRLAGPYEQYF. The CDR3 nucleotides read TGTGCCAGCAGCTTGCGACTAGCGGGGCCCTACGAGCAGTACTTC.

The V gene is TRBV2, the J gene TRBJ2-2; D is perhaps TRBD1 (5 bases). The V gene's germline CDR1 is SNHLY and CDR2 FYNNEI. The CDR3 is made up of 13 amino acids. V dropped 3 bases and J dropped 5 bases, with 7 bases sitting between them. CDR3 loop: CASSDRATGELFF. The CDR3 bases are TGTGCCAGCAGTGACAGGGCTACCGGGGAGCTGTTTTTT.

V usage is TRBV5-1 and J usage is TRBJ2-2; D uncertain. Looked up from germline, CDR1 is SGHRS and CDR2 is YFSETQ. Trimming cost V 1 base and J 5 bases, with 9 bases left between them. The CDR3 totals 14 residues. The CDR3 spells CASSLHRSTGELFF. The CDR3 DNA reads as TGCGCCAGCAGCTTGCACAGAAGTACCGGGGAGCTGTTTTTT.

This clone showed up just once. V and J are TRBV27 and TRBJ2-5; 8 positions match TRBD2. The CDR3 runs 16 residues. Unmatched junction bases numbered 8, after V lost 0 bases and J lost 5 bases. Germline values: CDR1 MNHEY, CDR2 SMNVEV (reference sequence). The CDR3 protein is CASSLSAGAVGETQYF. The CDR3 coding sequence is TGTGCCAGCAGTTTATCAGCGGGGGCGGTTGGGGAGACCCAGTACTTC.

CDR3 amino acids: CASSQDRTSGMNTGELFF. As DNA, the CDR3 is TGTGCCAGCAGCCAAGATAGGACTAGCGGGATGAACACCGGGGAGCTGTTTTTT. The J gene is TRBJ2-2, the V gene TRBV14, with TRBD2 matching over 12 bases. This CDR3 region has 18 residues. Trimming cost V 0 bases and J 1 base; bases outside gene matches: 3. Per germline, CDR1 SGHDN and CDR2 FVKESK.

The J gene is TRBJ2-5, the V gene TRBV7-9, with 7 nucleotides matching TRBD2. The trim removed 5 bases at V and 7 bases at J, leaving 16 bases unmatched. In germline, CDR1 is SEHNR, CDR2 FQNEAQ (reference sequence). This CDR3 has 16 residues. In DNA form, the CDR3 reads TGTGCCAGCAGCCCGACCCTAGAGAGCGGGGCAAGGACCCAGTACTTC. This translates into CASSPTLESGARTQYF.

This chain connects TRBV19 to TRBJ2-7; maybe TRBD1 (6 bases). Trimming took 6 bases from V and 3 from J, leaving 12 bases between them. This CDR3 is 13 amino acids long. Germline V CDR1 and CDR2: LNHDA, SQIVND (reference sequence). This chain's CDR3 is CASSRTADYEQYF. In nucleotides, the CDR3 is TGTGCCAGTAGCAGGACAGCCGACTACGAGCAGTACTTC. Drawing the rest from reference TRBV19 and TRBJ2-7, the complete variable domain is DGGITQSPKYLFRKEGQNVTLSCEQNLNHDAMYWYRQDPGQGLRLIYYSQIVNDFQKGDIAEGYSVSREKKESFPLTVTSAQKNPTAFYLCASSRTADYEQYFGPGTRLTVT.

The gene calls are TRBV5-1 and TRBJ1-5; D not certain. V was shortened by 4 bases and J by 3 bases, with 17 bases between the two germline ends. Germline V gene sequence: CDR1 SGHRS, CDR2 YFSETQ. The CDR3 contains 16 residues. The CDR3, as DNA: TGCGCCAGCAGCCCGGATGGGGTTTGGAACAATCAGCCCCAGCATTTT. Amino acids: CASSPDGVWNNQPQHF.

The CDR3 region is CASRLAGGNNEQFF. DNA of the CDR3: TGTGCCAGCAGGCTAGCGGGAGGAAACAATGAGCAGTTCTTC. The chain uses TRBV6-5 and TRBJ2-1; TRBD2 agrees at 11 bases. CDR3 length: 14 amino acids. Per the germline V gene, CDR1 is MNHEY and CDR2 is SVGAGI. Trimming took 6 bases from V and 5 from J; bases not matched to a gene: 3.

There are a few counts of this clone. The chain uses TRBV27 and TRBJ2-7, with D uncertain. CDR3 length: 14 residues. Between the trimmed V and J ends, which lost 3 bases and 4 bases, there was a span of 13 bases. Per germline, CDR1 MNHEY and CDR2 SMNVEV (reference sequence). CDR3 residues: CASSLLQSGYEQYF. The CDR3 nucleotides are TGTGCCAGCAGTTTGTTACAAAGTGGGTACGAGCAGTACTTC.

The rearrangement uses TRBV7-9 and TRBJ2-5, with 9 bases identical to TRBD2. The trim removed 5 bases at V and 7 bases at J, leaving 14 bases unmatched. Germline V lookup: CDR1 SEHNR, CDR2 FQNEAQ (reference sequence). This CDR3 is built from 16 residues. In DNA, the CDR3 is TGTGCCAGCAGCCCGCGCGGGGGGGTGCAAGTACGGACCCAGTACTTC. This encodes CASSPRGGVQVRTQYF.

Notes on this clone: In the same sample, other DNA sequences code for this CDR3. The DNA for the CDR3 is TGTGCCAGCAGCTTGGACCAGAACACTGAAGCTTTCTTT. Translation gives CASSLDQNTEAFF. The J gene is TRBJ1-1, the V gene TRBV5-4; D remains ambiguous. This CDR3 has 13 residues. The germline V gene has CDR1 SGHNT and CDR2 YYREEE (reference sequence). Trimming shortened V by 0 bases and J by 1 base, and 4 bases separated the two germline ends. Full variable domain (rest looked up from reference TRBV5-4 and TRBJ1-1): ETGVTQSPTHLIKTRGQQVTLRCSSQSGHNTVSWYQQALGQGPQFIFQYYREEENGRGNFPPRFSGLQFPNYSSELNVNALELDDSALYLCASSLDQNTEAFFGQGTRLTVV.

The chain has TRBV18 and TRBJ2-7; D not certain. The CDR3 consists of 11 residues. The V end lost 1 base, the J end lost 5 bases, and 3 bases lay between the germline ends. CDR1 and CDR2 from the germline V gene are KGHSH and LQKENI. The CDR3 DNA is TGTGCCAGCTCACCACAAAACGAGCAGTACTTC. Translating it yields CASSPQNEQYF.

There are a few counts of this clone. The V call is TRBV6-1, the J call TRBJ1-2; tentative D call: TRBD1 (5 bases). From germline, CDR1 is MNHNS and CDR2 SASEGT. This CDR3 spans 13 amino acids. The germline V and J ends were trimmed by 7 bases and 3 bases, with 12 bases remaining between them. CDR3 DNA sequence: TGTGCCAGCACCGATTGGGGCGACTATGGCTACACCTTC. Translation: CASTDWGDYGYTF.

The chain links TRBV27 to TRBJ1-5; 9 nucleotides match TRBD1. The V gene's germline CDR1 is MNHEY and CDR2 SMNVEV (reference sequence). The trim removed 4 bases at V and 5 bases at J, leaving 3 bases unmatched. This CDR3 region has 14 residues. The CDR3 is CASSSGTGHQPQHF. DNA of the CDR3: TGTGCCAGCAGTTCCGGGACAGGGCATCAGCCCCAGCATTTT.

This rearrangement joins TRBV5-4 to TRBJ2-1; TRBD1 agrees at 10 bases. The CDR3 is 15 residues long. Germline V CDR1 and CDR2: SGHNT, YYREEE (reference sequence). V trimming: 4 bases; J trimming: 6 bases; junction bases outside the gene matches: 7. In DNA form, the CDR3 reads TGTGCCAGCAGCACGGGGGACAGGGGTGGCAATGAGCAGTTCTTC. This translates into CASSTGDRGGNEQFF.

This clone has a handful of counts. The V and J genes are TRBV7-9 and TRBJ1-6; D is unclear. V was shortened by 5 bases and J by 7 bases, with 9 bases between the two germline ends. CDR3 length: 13 residues. The germline V gene has CDR1 SEHNR and CDR2 FQNEAQ (reference sequence). CDR3: CASSLDGNSPLHF. The CDR3 DNA sequence: TGTGCCAGCAGCCTAGACGGGAATTCACCCCTCCACTTT.

The chain combines TRBV6-5 with TRBJ1-5, with 10 nucleotides matching TRBD1. Losses at the gene ends were 2 bases for V and 3 bases for J; bases not matched to a gene: 4. The CDR3 consists of 16 residues. Looked up from germline, CDR1 is MNHEY and CDR2 is SVGAGI. The CDR3: CASSYAGTGDNQPQHF. Written as DNA, the CDR3 is TGTGCCAGCAGTTACGCCGGGACAGGGGACAATCAGCCCCAGCATTTT.

This chain joins TRBV25-1 and TRBJ1-1; D is perhaps TRBD1 (5 bases). The germline V gene has CDR1 MGHDK and CDR2 SYGVNS. The CDR3 contains 15 residues. V lost 2 bases to trimming and J lost 6 bases, with 16 bases between them. For the CDR3, the DNA is TGTGCCAGCAGTGAAGAAGGTAGGGGAACATCTGAAGCTTTCTTT. Residues: CASSEEGRGTSEAFF.

This rearrangement joins TRBV2 to TRBJ2-1; TRBD2 matches 9 bases. The CDR3 covers 16 residues. With 3 bases clipped from V and 5 bases from J, the junction kept 8 bases outside the gene matches. Germline V gene data show CDR1 as SNHLY and CDR2 as FYNNEI. The CDR3 reads CASSEREGFYDNEQFF. In nucleotides, the CDR3 is TGTGCCAGCAGTGAGCGGGAGGGGTTCTATGACAATGAGCAGTTCTTC.

The chain combines TRBV5-1 with TRBJ2-2; D ambiguous. CDR3 length: 17 residues. Trimming pared 0 bases from V and 0 bases from J, leaving 12 bases between. Germline V CDR1 and CDR2: SGHRS, YFSETQ. This CDR3 is CASSLVGGNANTGELFF. The CDR3 region has the DNA TGCGCCAGCAGCTTGGTTGGCGGAAACGCGAACACCGGGGAGCTGTTTTTT.

The CDR3 nucleotides are TGTGCCAGTAGTGGGGCAGGGGGCAACGAGCAGTACTTC. Translated, it gives CASSGAGGNEQYF. The genes are TRBV19 and TRBJ2-7; TRBD1 agrees at 8 bases. The CDR3 has 13 amino acids. The junction had 5 bases not matched to a gene; V was cut back by 5 bases and J by 5 bases. Germline V gives CDR1 LNHDA, CDR2 SQIVND (reference sequence).

The chain is built from TRBV2 and TRBJ1-4; no firm D call. V lost 3 bases, J lost 10 bases, and 15 bases lay in between. This CDR3 is built from 14 residues. Germline V gene data show CDR1 as SNHLY and CDR2 as FYNNEI. DNA of the CDR3: TGTGCCAGCAGTGATGGCACTACTGGAGGAAAACTGTTTTTT. It translates to CASSDGTTGGKLFF.

CDR3 region: CASRVSSGHNEQFF. DNA of the CDR3: TGTGCCAGCAGAGTGTCTAGCGGCCACAATGAGCAGTTCTTC. This chain connects TRBV7-2 to TRBJ2-1, with TRBD2 matching 7 bases. Germline CDR1 is SGHTA and CDR2 is FQGNSA. The CDR3 runs 14 residues. With V trimmed by 6 bases and J by 5 bases, 7 bases remained unmatched.

The rearrangement links TRBV6-5 to TRBJ1-2; possible D gene TRBD1, 5 bases. Germline V gene sequence: CDR1 MNHEY, CDR2 SVGAGI. This CDR3 is built from 16 residues. Deletions cut 0 bases from V and 7 bases from J, with 18 bases between. The CDR3 region is CASSYSAGANYVGYTF. The CDR3 nucleotides are TGTGCCAGCAGTTACTCGGCCGGGGCGAACTATGTTGGCTACACCTTC.

The chain carries TRBV5-6 and TRBJ2-4; D possibly corresponds to TRBD2 (5 bases). The CDR3 has 15 residues. Trimming took off 1 base at V and 0 bases at J, with 8 bases between the two ends. Germline lookup yields CDR1 SGHDT and CDR2 YYEEEE. CDR3 residues: CASSLSGAAKNIQYF. In DNA form, the CDR3 reads TGTGCCAGCAGCTTGAGCGGTGCAGCCAAAAACATTCAGTACTTC.

The chain carries TRBV6-5 and TRBJ1-4; the D is unclear. The CDR3 sequence is 11 residues long. V lost 5 bases, J lost 4 bases, and 2 bases lay in between. Germline-derived CDR1 and CDR2 are MNHEY and SVGAGI. This chain's CDR3 is CASSNNEKLFF. The DNA of the CDR3 is TGTGCCAGCAGTAATAATGAAAAACTGTTTTTT.

The J gene is TRBJ1-2, the V gene TRBV4-3; 7 bases match TRBD1. The V gene's germline CDR1 is LGHNA and CDR2 YSLEER. J lost 8 bases, V lost 4 bases, and 13 bases had no gene match. The CDR3 runs 15 residues. The CDR3 DNA is TGCGCCAGCAGCCCGCGCTGGCAGGGGGGGCAGGGCTACACCTTC. Translation gives CASSPRWQGGQGYTF.

CDR3 residues: CASSLASGRGLSSYEQYF. CDR3 in DNA: TGTGCCAGCAGCTTAGCGTCAGGGAGGGGGCTCAGCTCCTACGAGCAGTACTTC. The rearrangement links TRBV7-9 to TRBJ2-7; D may be TRBD1 or TRBD2 (7 bases each). CDR3 length: 18 amino acids. Trimming took 0 bases from V and 0 from J, leaving 18 bases between them. Per the germline V gene, CDR1 is SEHNR and CDR2 is FQNEAQ (reference sequence). Full variable domain (missing parts from reference TRBV7-9 and TRBJ2-7): DTGVSQNPRHKITKRGQNVTFRCDPISEHNRLYWYRQTLGQGPEFLTYFQNEAQLEKSRLLSDRFSAERPKGSFSTLEIQRTEQGDSAMYLCASSLASGRGLSSYEQYFGPGTRLTVT.

The chain recombines TRBV5-1 with TRBJ1-1; a possible D gene is TRBD1 (6 bases). Trimming took off 3 bases at V and 6 bases at J, with 18 bases between the two ends. The CDR3 sequence is 15 residues long. Germline V gene lookup returns CDR1 SGHRS and CDR2 YFSETQ. The CDR3, as DNA: TGCGCCAGCAGCTCTGACCCGACAGGCGGATCTGAAGCTTTCTTT. Translating gives CASSSDPTGGSEAFF.